This TCR beta chain emerged from a study of cytomegalovirus exposure and HLA in healthy donors. The study ran its PCR with 60 Vbeta and 13 Jbeta primers. Method: immunoSEQ multiplex PCR; TCRdb's copy keeps in-frame clones and lacks some. The data show 70,000 or so clones, more than 80% seen once. On this clone: Its specificity is unknown.

In germline, CDR1 is LGHNA, CDR2 YNFKEQ. The CDR3 covers 16 residues. The V gene end was trimmed by 2 bases and the J gene end by 2 bases; junction bases not matched to a gene: 8. Broader study findings: Near-uniform donor sequencing depth was presumed by presence/absence analyses. A later analysis linked a missense DCLRE1C variant to TCR beta V- and J-gene trimming. With further analysis later on, most CMV-associated TCR beta chains appeared HLA-restricted. A later analysis found common viral pathogens apparently linked to several of the most significant clusters.

The rearrangement links TRBV4-2 to TRBJ2-7, with 8 bases fitting TRBD1. Sequencing input: PBMCs. This clonotype originated in a woman aged 25-40 years in good health and CMV-seronegative. The CDR3, as DNA: TGTGCCAGCAGCCAACTCTCAGGACAGGGTGCCTACGAGCAGTACTTC. This translates into CASSQLSGQGAYEQYF.